Described below is a single T cell receptor (beta chain) sequence and its context. As yet, its antigen is unknown. There are 14 residues in the CDR3. CDR1 and CDR2 (germline): MNHEY, SVGAGI. V lost 6 bases and J lost 4, with 14 bases in between. Libraries were prepared by immunoSEQ multiplex PCR; TCRdb keeps only in-frame clonotypes and omits some of them. Of roughly 9,000 clones detected, 93% appear once; the ten largest clones hold around 5.4%. This sample stems from a study of T cell clonotyping in hematopoietic cell transplantation. Points from the study as a whole: Without cell sorting, CD4 versus CD8 contributions remain unresolved.

The chain carries TRBV6-5 and TRBJ2-3, with D tentatively TRBD2 (6 bases). The sample was PBMCs, taken 100 days after allogeneic stem cell transplant. The clonotype was recovered from a male patient aged 45 to 59 who had an allogeneic stem cell transplant from a related donor, so T cells may come from the graft donor. Some clones in this sample may be carry-over from other donors' samples. CDR3 region: CASSPGGPADTQYF. For the CDR3, the DNA is TGTGCCAGCAGCCCAGGAGGGCCTGCAGATACGCAGTATTTT.